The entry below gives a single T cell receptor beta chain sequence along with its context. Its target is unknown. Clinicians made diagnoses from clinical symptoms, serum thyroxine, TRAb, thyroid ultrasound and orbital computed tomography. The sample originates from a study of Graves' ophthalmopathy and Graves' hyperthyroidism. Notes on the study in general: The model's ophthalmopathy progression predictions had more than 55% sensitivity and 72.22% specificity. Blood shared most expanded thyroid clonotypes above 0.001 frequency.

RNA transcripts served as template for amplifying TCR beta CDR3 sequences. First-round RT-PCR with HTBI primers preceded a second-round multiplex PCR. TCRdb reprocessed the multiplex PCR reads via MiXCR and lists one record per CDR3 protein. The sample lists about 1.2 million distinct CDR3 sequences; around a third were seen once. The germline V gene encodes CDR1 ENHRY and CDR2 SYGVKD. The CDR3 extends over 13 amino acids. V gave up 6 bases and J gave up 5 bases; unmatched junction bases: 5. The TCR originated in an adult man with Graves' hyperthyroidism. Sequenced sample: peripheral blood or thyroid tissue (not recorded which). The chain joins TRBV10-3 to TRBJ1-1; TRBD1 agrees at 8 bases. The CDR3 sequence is CAIRGYRGTEAFF. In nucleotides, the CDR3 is TGTGCCATCAGAGGCTACAGGGGGACTGAAGCTTTCTTT.